The 20 T cell receptor beta chains given below trace back to one sample, sequenced in a study of CD8+CD57+ T cells in acquired aplastic anemia. TCR beta VDJ combinations and CDR3 sequences were profiled from genomic DNA. Using its own MiXCR run on the reads, TCRdb lists one record per CDR3 protein. The repertoire has about 150,000 distinct CDR3 sequences, roughly 54% of them found once; the top ten carry more than 10%. Only patients with CD8+CD57+ cell expansion on flow cytometry were chosen for sequencing. Input material: sorted CD4+, CD8+, or CD8+CD57+ T cells (not recorded which) from PBMCs. The receptors were gathered from a human donor with aplastic anemia.

This clonotype showed up many times. The chain uses TRBV4-2 and TRBJ1-1; the D is unclear. This CDR3 has 17 residues. In germline, CDR1 is LGHNA, CDR2 YNFKEQ. V lost 4 bases and J 4 bases, leaving 22 bases between the germline ends. Written as DNA, the CDR3 is TGTGCCAGCAGCCCACCGGCAGGTTCTGCGGTTCGCACTGAAGCTTTCTTT. This codes for CASSPPAGSAVRTEAFF.

V gene TRBV11-1 combines with J gene TRBJ2-1, with 13 bases fitting TRBD2. Germline-derived CDR1 and CDR2 are SGHAT and FQDESV (reference sequence). The V segment lost 4 bases and the J segment 4 bases; nucleotides outside the gene matches: 7. The CDR3 is made up of 17 amino acids. CDR3 residues: CASSYPGLAGQYNEQFF. The DNA for the CDR3 is TGTGCCAGCAGCTATCCGGGACTAGCGGGACAGTACAATGAGCAGTTCTTC.

This clonotype was seen a single time. This chain links TRBV5-1 with TRBJ1-5; D may be TRBD1 (6 bases). CDR3 length equals 14 residues. V lost 2 bases and J lost 10, with 16 bases in between. Germline V gene data show CDR1 as SGHRS and CDR2 as YFSETQ. CDR3 DNA sequence: TGCGCCAGCAGCTTAACAGGGACCGGGCAACCCCAGCATTTT. Translated, it gives CASSLTGTGQPQHF.

This clonotype was counted at least ten times. CDR3 amino acids: CSARGTGEKGQYF. CDR3 bases: TGCAGTGCTAGGGGAACGGGGGAAAAGGGGCAGTACTTC. The chain uses TRBV20-1 and TRBJ2-7; tentatively, D is TRBD2 (6 bases). This CDR3 spans 13 amino acids. The germline CDR1 and CDR2 sequences are DFQATT and SNEGSKA (reference sequence). V gave up 3 bases and J gave up 9 bases, with 18 bases separating them.

This clonotype occurred many times. The rearrangement links TRBV20-1 to TRBJ1-2; a weak D match, TRBD1 (5 bases). Trimming left V 0 bases short and J 4 bases short, with 9 bases between. Germline assignment: CDR1 DFQATT and CDR2 SNEGSKA (reference sequence). This CDR3 is 13 amino acids long. The CDR3 coding sequence is TGCAGTGCTAGAGATCAGGGCAGCTATGGCTACACCTTC. Amino acids: CSARDQGSYGYTF.

For the CDR3, the DNA is TGTGCCAGCAGCCAAGGTGTGGAGATAGCCTACGAGCAGTACTTC. Protein sequence: CASSQGVEIAYEQYF. The chain recombines TRBV7-2 with TRBJ2-7; the D is unclear. This CDR3 spans 15 amino acids. Germline assignment: CDR1 SGHTA and CDR2 FQGNSA. V lost 5 bases to trimming and J lost 2 bases, with 16 bases between them.

There are many counts of this clonotype. This chain connects TRBV20-1 to TRBJ2-1; 9 bases agree with TRBD2. V shed 3 bases, J shed 8 bases, and the junction held 8 bases outside the gene matches. Germline V CDR1 and CDR2: DFQATT, SNEGSKA (reference sequence). The CDR3 contains 14 residues. The CDR3 spells CSARVLAGGHEQFF. The DNA of the CDR3 is TGCAGTGCTAGGGTACTGGCGGGGGGGCATGAGCAGTTCTTC.

The J gene is TRBJ2-7, the V gene TRBV29-1, with D unclear. The CDR3 is 11 residues long. Germline V gives CDR1 SQVTM, CDR2 ANQGSEA. Trimming removed 7 bases from V and 5 bases from J, with 12 bases in between. The CDR3 reads CSAGLRDEQYF. The CDR3 DNA reads TGCAGCGCAGGATTGAGAGACGAGCAGTACTTC.

The chain links TRBV10-3 to TRBJ1-2, with D maybe TRBD1 (5 bases). The V gene lost 8 bases and the J gene lost 4 bases, with 14 bases spanning the gap. Germline V gene sequence: CDR1 ENHRY, CDR2 SYGVKD. This CDR3 is 13 amino acids long. The CDR3 sequence: CAIPTTRGYGYTF. CDR3 DNA: TGTGCCATCCCCACGACGAGGGGCTATGGCTACACCTTC.

Only a few counts were recorded for this clonotype. This chain connects TRBV15 to TRBJ1-4; D is undetermined. Germline CDR1 reads LNHNV; CDR2 reads YYDKDF (reference sequence). This CDR3 contains 13 residues. V shed 5 bases and J shed 8 bases, with 12 bases lying between them. The CDR3: CATSPRRAEKLFF. The CDR3 DNA reads TGTGCCACCAGCCCAAGAAGGGCAGAAAAACTGTTTTTT.

The chain combines TRBV19 with TRBJ1-6; D is possibly TRBD1 (6 bases). V was pared by 6 bases and J by 12 bases, with 15 bases between. The germline V gene encodes CDR1 LNHDA and CDR2 SQIVND (reference sequence). This CDR3 is 13 amino acids long. CDR3 sequence: CASSGRGGLPLHF. The CDR3 DNA follows: TGTGCCAGTAGCGGCAGGGGTGGATTACCCCTCCACTTT.

CDR3 bases: TGTGCCAGTAGTCGCCGCACAGATACGCAGTATTTT. This encodes CASSRRTDTQYF. The gene calls are TRBV19 and TRBJ2-3; D gene unclear. This CDR3 is built from 12 residues. Germline values: CDR1 LNHDA, CDR2 SQIVND (reference sequence). Trimming left V 5 bases short and J 1 base short, with 4 bases between. The variable domain in full, completed from reference TRBV19 and TRBJ2-3, reads DGGITQSPKYLFRKEGQNVTLSCEQNLNHDAMYWYRQDPGQGLRLIYYSQIVNDFQKGDIAEGYSVSREKKESFPLTVTSAQKNPTAFYLCASSRRTDTQYFGPGTRLTVL.

This chain links TRBV20-1 with TRBJ2-7, with D unclear. The V gene's germline CDR1 is DFQATT and CDR2 SNEGSKA (reference sequence). The ends were cut back, 3 bases at V and 2 bases at J, with 11 bases in the middle. The CDR3 extends over 13 amino acids. In nucleotides, the CDR3 is TGCAGTGCTAGTCATTCCCCAGCCTACGAGCAGTACTTC. Encoded protein: CSASHSPAYEQYF.

Details on this clonotype: This could be a read error, since a much larger clone is one nucleotide away. The chain couples TRBV4-3 to TRBJ2-7; D remains unclear. The V gene's germline CDR1 is LGHNA and CDR2 YSLEER. The CDR3 has 16 amino acids. V lost 0 bases to trimming and J lost 0 bases, with 12 bases between them. This CDR3 is CASSQEGLDGSYEQYF. CDR3 sequence (DNA): TGCGCCAGCAGCCAAGAGGGCCTCGATGGCTCCTACGAGCAGTACTTC.

J is TRBJ2-7 and V is TRBV12-3 or TRBV12-4; TRBD2 is a possible D gene (5 bases). This CDR3 region has 13 residues. V lost 4 bases, J lost 3 bases, and 10 bases lay in between. The CDR3 is CASSSGLVYEQYF. In DNA, the CDR3 is TGTGCCAGCAGTTCAGGACTTGTCTACGAGCAGTACTTC.

This clonotype was detected many times. The rearrangement links TRBV4-2 to TRBJ2-2, with D unresolved. V shed 0 bases and J shed 6 bases, with 14 bases lying between them. The CDR3 covers 16 residues. Germline CDR1 reads LGHNA; CDR2 reads YNFKEQ. The CDR3 sequence: CASSQEAASGPGELFF. In nucleotides, the CDR3 is TGTGCCAGCAGCCAAGAGGCAGCCTCCGGGCCCGGGGAGCTGTTTTTT.

The chain carries TRBV10-3 and TRBJ2-6; D uncertain. The V and J ends lost 6 bases and 4 bases respectively, with 10 bases between them. The V gene's germline CDR1 is ENHRY and CDR2 SYGVKD. The CDR3 consists of 14 residues. CDR3 bases: TGTGCCATCAGGGGTGTGTACGGGGCCAACGTCCTGACTTTC. This translates into CAIRGVYGANVLTF.

This rearrangement joins TRBV15 to TRBJ2-2; D gene uncertain. Looked up from germline, CDR1 is LNHNV and CDR2 is YYDKDF (reference sequence). V was pared by 1 base and J by 3 bases, with 6 bases between. The CDR3 sequence is 14 residues long. CDR3 nucleotides: TGTGCCACCAGCAGAGGTCGGGACACCGGGGAGCTGTTTTTT. Translation gives CATSRGRDTGELFF.

The chain links TRBV25-1 to TRBJ1-4; D perhaps matches TRBD1 (5 bases). The CDR3 has 14 residues. The germline CDR1 and CDR2 sequences are MGHDK and SYGVNS. The V end was cut by 5 bases, the J end by 5 bases, with 12 bases between. CDR3 loop: CASSMRGGNEKLFF. The CDR3 DNA is TGTGCCAGCAGTATGCGGGGGGGAAATGAAAAACTGTTTTTT.

This clonotype was detected only a few times. J is TRBJ2-6 and V is TRBV10-1, with 7 positions matching TRBD1. J was trimmed by 2 bases and V by 9 bases; bases with no gene match: 1. Germline assignment: CDR1 WNHNN and CDR2 SYGVQD (reference sequence). The CDR3 runs 13 residues. CDR3 residues: CARGGAGANVLTF. DNA of the CDR3: TGCGCCAGAGGGGGCGCTGGGGCCAACGTCCTGACTTTC.